The clone carrying this TCR beta chain was counted a few times. The antigen remains undetermined. Germline V gene lookup returns CDR1 MNHNS and CDR2 SASEGT. Trimming removed 3 bases from V and 0 bases from J, with 10 bases in between. This CDR3 has 15 residues. Cultured CD4+ T cell DNA underwent sequencing with the Oncomine TCR Beta short-read assay. One entry per CDR3 protein, called by TCRdb with MiXCR from the PCR reads. This table has approximately 15,000 distinct CDR3 sequences, about 28% appearing once. This entry comes from a study of vaccination and CD4 T cells after COVID-19. Study details: Nasal swab PCR had shown SARS-CoV-2 positivity in the convalescent patients (about 10 mild cases, one severe case).

Documented treatment: roughly ten-day PBMC culture with coronavirus spike peptide pools or control peptides (ViraFEST assay). Study-wide results and limits: Spike mono-reactivity was evident in 304 of the 307 vaccine-specific clones derived from convalescent patients.

The sequence was collected from a human donor with COVID-19. The chain links TRBV6-1 to TRBJ2-3, with a weak D call TRBD1 (5 bases). The sample comprised cultured CD4+ T cells from blood. CDR3 nucleotides: TGTGCCAGCAGTGACACAGGAGCTAGCACAGATACGCAGTATTTT. It translates to CASSDTGASTDTQYF.